This T cell receptor beta chain derives from a study of blood T cell repertoires in COVID-19. Study overall: From the United States, Italy and Spain came samples of acute and convalescent COVID-19. T cells, B-cell-depleted T cells, or PBMCs supplied cDNA or gDNA.

Authors' processing steps: Counts of nucleated cells, estimated from reference gene primer amplification, were obtained. This table comes from immunoSEQ multiplex PCR, and its TCRdb copy is limited to in-frame clones, with some not included. V and J calls and clone size come straight from that table; D and trimming were deduced from the DNA. The sample has 100,000 or so clones; around 87% are singletons. V lost 5 bases, J lost 2 bases, and 8 bases stayed unmatched. This CDR3 is built from 16 residues. Looked up from germline, CDR1 is MGHDK and CDR2 is SYGVNS. The chain couples TRBV25-1 to TRBJ2-3; 9 nucleotides align to TRBD1. The sample comprised peripheral blood. The receptor comes from a woman in her thirties with acute or convalescent COVID-19. The CDR3 here is CASSTRDRVFTDTQYF. CDR3 bases: TGTGCCAGCAGTACCCGGGACAGGGTGTTCACAGATACGCAGTATTTT.